What follows is one T cell receptor beta chain and its context. This sample was included in a study of blood T cell repertoires in COVID-19. Study-level information: T cells, B-cell-depleted T cells, or PBMCs provided the cDNA or gDNA that served as material.

As originally analysed: Quantification of nucleated cells was approximated via reference gene primer amplification. Sequencing used immunoSEQ multiplex PCR; TCRdb keeps in-frame clones, though not all of them. V and J calls and clone size are as listed in that table; D and trimming were resolved from the DNA. The profile shows about 170,000 clones, about four fifths of them singletons. While infection was still active, Seattle patients were enrolled and then followed longitudinally. Germline V gene sequence: CDR1 SEHNR, CDR2 FQNEAQ (reference sequence). Trimming took off 5 bases at V and 0 bases at J, with 11 bases between the two ends. CDR3 length equals 15 residues.

The V and J genes are TRBV7-9 and TRBJ1-5; D call uncertain. Sequenced input: peripheral blood. The clonotype was recovered from a woman aged 80 or older with COVID-19, enrolled during active disease. The CDR3 here is CASSPDTPSNQPQHF. CDR3 bases: TGTGCCAGCAGCCCAGACACACCTAGCAATCAGCCCCAGCATTTT.